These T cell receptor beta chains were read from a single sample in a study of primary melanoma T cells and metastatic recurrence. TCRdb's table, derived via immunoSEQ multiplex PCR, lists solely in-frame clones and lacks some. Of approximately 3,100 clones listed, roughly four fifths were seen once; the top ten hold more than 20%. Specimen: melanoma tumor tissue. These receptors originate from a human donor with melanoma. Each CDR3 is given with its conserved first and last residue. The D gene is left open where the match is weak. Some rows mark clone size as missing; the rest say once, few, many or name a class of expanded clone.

CDR3 DNA: TGCGCCAGCAGCCAATCTAGTACCTATTACAGGGTCCGCACTGAAGCTTTCTTT; CDR3 protein: CASSQSSTYYRVRTEAFF; V gene: TRBV23-1; CDR3 length: 18; D gene: .; J gene: TRBJ1-1; clone size: .
CDR3 DNA: TGTGCCAGCAGCTTAGGCGTAGGCGGTGGGAATGAGCAGTTCTTC; CDR3 protein: CASSLGVGGGNEQFF; V gene: TRBV11-3; CDR3 length: 15; D gene: .; J gene: TRBJ2-1; clone size: once
CDR3 DNA: TGCGCCAGCAACGCGGGACAGACCTACAATGAGCAGTTCTTC; CDR3 protein: CASNAGQTYNEQFF; V gene: TRBV5-1; CDR3 length: 14; D gene: .; J gene: TRBJ2-1; clone size: .
CDR3 DNA: TGTGCCAGCAGTTTTGGGAGCTGGGAGACCCAGTACTTC; CDR3 protein: CASSFGSWETQYF; V gene: TRBV6-8; CDR3 length: 13; D gene: .; J gene: TRBJ2-5; clone size: .
CDR3 DNA: TGTGCCAGCAGTTACGGCGAAGGGGTAAATGAAAAACTGTTTTTT; CDR3 protein: CASSYGEGVNEKLFF; V gene: TRBV6-8; CDR3 length: 15; D gene: .; J gene: TRBJ1-4; clone size: .
CDR3 DNA: TGTGCCAGCAGTTACATCCCGCAGGGGGCGGAGGGTCGCGAAGCTTTCTTT; CDR3 protein: CASSYIPQGAEGREAFF; V gene: TRBV6-8; CDR3 length: 17; D gene: TRBD1; J gene: TRBJ1-1; clone size: .
CDR3 DNA: TGTGCTAGTGGTCTGGGACTAGCGGGGGGTGGTGAGCAGTTCTTC; CDR3 protein: CASGLGLAGGGEQFF; V gene: TRBV12-5; CDR3 length: 15; D gene: TRBD2; J gene: TRBJ2-1; clone size: .
CDR3 DNA: TGCAGCGTTGAAGTCAGTCCTAGCCTCAATGAGCAGTTCTTC; CDR3 protein: CSVEVSPSLNEQFF; V gene: TRBV29-1; CDR3 length: 14; D gene: .; J gene: TRBJ2-1; clone size: .
CDR3 DNA: TGTGCCAGTAGTATAGCCGAACTTCAGCCCCAGCATTTT; CDR3 protein: CASSIAELQPQHF; V gene: TRBV19; CDR3 length: 13; D gene: .; J gene: TRBJ1-5; clone size: medium-sized
CDR3 DNA: TGTGCCTGGAGCGGGACTGCTCGGGACCGCCCCCAAGAGACCCAGTACTTC; CDR3 protein: CAWSGTARDRPQETQYF; V gene: TRBV30; CDR3 length: 17; D gene: .; J gene: TRBJ2-5; clone size: once
CDR3 DNA: TGTGCCAGCAGCTTCGGGGGATCCTTCCAGGAGACCCAGTACTTC; CDR3 protein: CASSFGGSFQETQYF; V gene: TRBV11-3; CDR3 length: 15; D gene: .; J gene: TRBJ2-5; clone size: .
CDR3 DNA: TGTGCCAGCAGCGTGACCCGGAATACTGAAGCTTTCTTT; CDR3 protein: CASSVTRNTEAFF; V gene: TRBV7-8; CDR3 length: 13; D gene: .; J gene: TRBJ1-1; clone size: .
CDR3 DNA: TGCAGCGTTGAAGATCAGAGCCTAGCGGGGGAGACCCAGTACTTC; CDR3 protein: CSVEDQSLAGETQYF; V gene: TRBV29-1; CDR3 length: 15; D gene: TRBD2; J gene: TRBJ2-5; clone size: .
CDR3 DNA: TGTGCCAGCAGTCACTTACAGGGGGCGGGGAAGGAAAAACTGTTTTTT; CDR3 protein: CASSHLQGAGKEKLFF; V gene: TRBV6-8; CDR3 length: 16; D gene: TRBD1; J gene: TRBJ1-4; clone size: .
CDR3 DNA: TGTGCCACCAGCAGCCGACTAGCGGGGGTTTCTGGCACAGATACGCAGTATTTT; CDR3 protein: CATSSRLAGVSGTDTQYF; V gene: TRBV15; CDR3 length: 18; D gene: TRBD2; J gene: TRBJ2-3; clone size: .
CDR3 DNA: TGTGCCAGCAGTCTCGTGGCCGGGGGCGGCTACACCTTC; CDR3 protein: CASSLVAGGGYTF; V gene: TRBV28; CDR3 length: 13; D gene: .; J gene: TRBJ1-2; clone size: .
CDR3 DNA: TGTGCCAGCGGACGAGCGGGGGGGGGCACAGATACGCAGTATTTT; CDR3 protein: CASGRAGGGTDTQYF; V gene: TRBV9; CDR3 length: 15; D gene: TRBD2; J gene: TRBJ2-3; clone size: .
CDR3 DNA: TGTGCCAGCAGCGGCCGGACAGGGGGCGATACTGAAGCTTTCTTT; CDR3 protein: CASSGRTGGDTEAFF; V gene: TRBV11-3; CDR3 length: 15; D gene: TRBD1; J gene: TRBJ1-1; clone size: few
CDR3 DNA: TGTGCCAGCAGTTTAAACAGGGGAGGGAACACTGAAGCTTTCTTT; CDR3 protein: CASSLNRGGNTEAFF; V gene: TRBV11-3; CDR3 length: 15; D gene: TRBD1; J gene: TRBJ1-1; clone size: .
CDR3 DNA: TGTGCCAGCACCCGACAGGGCGGATTCTACGAGCAGTACTTC; CDR3 protein: CASTRQGGFYEQYF; V gene: TRBV11-3; CDR3 length: 14; D gene: TRBD1; J gene: TRBJ2-7; clone size: .
CDR3 DNA: TGTGCCATCAGTGAGTCCAGGGAGACGTACAATGAGCAGTTCTTC; CDR3 protein: CAISESRETYNEQFF; V gene: TRBV10-3; CDR3 length: 15; D gene: .; J gene: TRBJ2-1; clone size: .
CDR3 DNA: TGTGCCTGGAGTGCCCCGGACGGAATAGACGCTTTCTTT; CDR3 protein: CAWSAPDGIDAFF; V gene: TRBV30; CDR3 length: 13; D gene: .; J gene: TRBJ1-1; clone size: .
CDR3 DNA: TGTGCCAGCAGTTTTTGGGCAACCGGGGAGCTGTTTTTT; CDR3 protein: CASSFWATGELFF; V gene: TRBV28; CDR3 length: 13; D gene: .; J gene: TRBJ2-2; clone size: once
CDR3 DNA: TGTGCCAGCAGTTACTCGACAGGGCACGGAGCTTTCTTT; CDR3 protein: CASSYSTGHGAFF; V gene: TRBV6-8; CDR3 length: 13; D gene: TRBD1; J gene: TRBJ1-1; clone size: .
CDR3 DNA: TGTGCCAGCAGCCCTAGAGACAGGACTTCCTACGAGCAGTACTTC; CDR3 protein: CASSPRDRTSYEQYF; V gene: TRBV11-3; CDR3 length: 15; D gene: .; J gene: TRBJ2-7; clone size: few